This TCR beta chain was recovered during a study of blood T cells in healthy people across ages. General study findings and limits: When set beside aged donors, long-lived donors presented more naive CD4+ cells and higher diversity.

A second about 6 to 12 cycle PCR used barcoded and J-beta primers. TCRdb redid the calling of the 5' RACE reads with MiXCR, one entry per CDR3 protein. Of about 570,000 distinct CDR3 sequences in the sample, 27% were seen once. With 4 bases removed from V and 9 bases from J, the gap between germline ends came to 15 bases. Germline V gene data show CDR1 as SGDLS and CDR2 as YYNGEE. CDR3 length: 13 residues. A note on this clonotype: Its antigen is still unknown.

At least 5.5 micrograms of total RNA were extracted per sample. Separately, the same data were catalogued under a study of T cells of mothers and their children.

The chain carries TRBV9 and TRBJ2-3; tentative D call: TRBD2 (5 bases). Specimen: blood. The clonotype comes from a boy under 10 years old in good health. The CDR3 nucleotides read TGTGCCAGCAGCTTCGGGGAACCTGAGACGCAGTATTTT. As protein: CASSFGEPETQYF.